One sample yielded the 14 T cell receptor beta chains listed below, sequenced in a study of T cell repertoires in cytomegalovirus infection. Their recognized antigens are unknown. Via MiXCR, TCRdb re-called the reads, giving one row per CDR3 protein. The table lists fewer than 200,000 distinct CDR3 sequences, less than 25% of them singletons, with roughly 25% in the top ten. The starting material was CD8+ T cells from cultured PBMCs, obtained from culture after CMV antigen stimulation. The receptors originated from a human donor in good health (CMV status not recorded). Some clones in this sample may be carry-over from other donors' samples.

There are a few counts of this clonotype. V and J are TRBV27 and TRBJ2-1; D might be TRBD1 or TRBD2, each matching 5 bases. The CDR3 is 13 amino acids. Germline assignment: CDR1 MNHEY and CDR2 SMNVEV (reference sequence). The V and J ends lost 0 bases and 12 bases respectively, with 12 bases between them. The CDR3 DNA reads TGTGCCAGCAGTTTATCGGGGGTCGGGTGGCAGTTCTTC. Translated: CASSLSGVGWQFF.

This clonotype was detected only a few times. This chain connects TRBV19 to TRBJ1-5; D is uncertain. Trimming left V 5 bases short and J 7 bases short, with 12 bases between. Germline CDR1 reads LNHDA; CDR2 reads SQIVND (reference sequence). The length of the CDR3 is 13 residues. The CDR3 nucleotides are TGTGCCAGTAGTTCTAGGGTCGGGCAGCCCCAGCATTTT. This encodes CASSSRVGQPQHF.

V gene TRBV6-2 or TRBV6-3 combines with J gene TRBJ1-2, with D perhaps matching TRBD1 (6 bases). Per the germline V gene, CDR1 is MNHEY and CDR2 is SVGEGT. Trimming removed 5 bases from V and 4 bases from J, with 17 bases in between. The CDR3 runs 15 residues. CDR3 amino acids: CASSNPTTGFYGYTF. The CDR3 nucleotides are TGTGCCAGCAGTAACCCCACGACAGGCTTCTATGGCTACACCTTC.

This clonotype was observed once. The chain uses TRBV7-8 and TRBJ2-1, with 11 bases fitting TRBD2. J was trimmed by 12 bases and V by 5 bases; bases with no gene match: 12. Germline V gene lookup returns CDR1 SGHVS and CDR2 FQNEAQ. CDR3 length equals 15 residues. CDR3 residues: CASSQTSGVGRWQFF. DNA of the CDR3: TGTGCCAGCAGCCAGACTAGCGGGGTCGGCAGATGGCAGTTCTTC.

This clonotype occurred a few times. This chain uses TRBV4-1 with TRBJ2-7; D might be TRBD1 (6 bases). Germline lookup yields CDR1 MGHRA and CDR2 YSYEKL. V gave up 1 base and J gave up 1 base, with 23 bases separating them. The CDR3 contains 19 residues. The CDR3 loop is CASSQVEGVTAPVSYEQYF. Written as DNA, the CDR3 is TGCGCCAGCAGCCAAGTTGAGGGGGTGACGGCCCCCGTTTCCTACGAGCAGTACTTC.

The chain carries TRBV28 and TRBJ2-2, with TRBD1 identical over 9 bases. The CDR3 has 16 residues. Germline values: CDR1 MDHEN, CDR2 SYDVKM. With 5 bases clipped from V and 5 bases from J, the junction kept 9 bases outside the gene matches. The DNA for the CDR3 is TGTGCCAGCAGTGGTACCGGGACAGGGTCTACCGGGGAGCTGTTTTTT. Amino acids: CASSGTGTGSTGELFF.

The rearrangement links TRBV6-5 to TRBJ1-1; 10 positions match TRBD1. From germline, CDR1 is MNHEY and CDR2 SVGAGI. CDR3 size: 14 residues. Trimming removed 4 bases from V and 2 bases from J; junction bases left unmatched: 1. CDR3 loop: CASSWTGGNTEAFF. As DNA, the CDR3 is TGTGCCAGCAGTTGGACAGGGGGAAACACTGAAGCTTTCTTT.

This clonotype was observed a few times. The J gene is TRBJ1-1, the V gene TRBV13, with 7 bases matching TRBD1. From germline, CDR1 is PRHDT and CDR2 FYEKMQ (reference sequence). The CDR3 covers 16 residues. Trimming removed 5 bases from V and 3 bases from J; junction bases left unmatched: 12. DNA for the CDR3: TGTGCCAGCAGCCGCTGGGGACAGTCGGCGTACACTGAAGCTTTCTTT. It encodes CASSRWGQSAYTEAFF.

This clonotype has a handful of counts. The rearrangement joins TRBV6-2 or TRBV6-3 to TRBJ1-2; 10 bases agree with TRBD1. The CDR3 sequence is 17 residues long. The germline CDR1 and CDR2 sequences are MNHEY and SVGEGT. Trimming removed 0 bases from V and 4 bases from J; junction bases left unmatched: 8. In nucleotides, the CDR3 is TGTGCCAGCAGTTACTCGGGACAGGGGCTTTACGTCTATGGCTACACCTTC. Its translation is CASSYSGQGLYVYGYTF.

The chain combines TRBV7-2 with TRBJ1-1, with D hard to call. V was cut by 1 base and J by 0 bases, with 9 bases left in between. The CDR3 has 15 amino acids. The germline V gene encodes CDR1 SGHTA and CDR2 FQGNSA. The CDR3 nucleotides are TGTGCCAGCAGCTTAGAGGTGTGGGTGAACACTGAAGCTTTCTTT. As protein: CASSLEVWVNTEAFF.

This clonotype was counted between two and nine times. The chain's CDR3 is CASSGVGGPGYTF. The CDR3 DNA is TGTGCCAGCAGTGGGGTAGGAGGACCTGGCTACACCTTC. This chain uses TRBV28 with TRBJ1-2; no definite D call. CDR3 length: 13 residues. The ends were cut back, 5 bases at V and 7 bases at J, with 14 bases in the middle. CDR1 MDHEN and CDR2 SYDVKM come from the germline V gene.

This clonotype has at least ten counts. V is TRBV7-2 and J is TRBJ2-7; D remains ambiguous. CDR3 length: 14 residues. Trimming removed 7 bases at V and 0 bases at J, with 13 bases between. Germline V gives CDR1 SGHTA, CDR2 FQGNSA. CDR3 nucleotide sequence: TGTGCCAGCACCCTCCTCGGCTTCTCCTACGAGCAGTACTTC. Encoded protein: CASTLLGFSYEQYF.

This clonotype has just a few counts. The chain has TRBV27 and TRBJ1-1; no firm D call. The CDR3 sequence is 15 residues long. Trimming removed 0 bases from V and 0 bases from J, with 8 bases in between. Germline V CDR1 and CDR2: MNHEY, SMNVEV (reference sequence). The CDR3 region is CASSLSGSMNTEAFF. CDR3 DNA: TGTGCCAGCAGTTTATCCGGCAGTATGAACACTGAAGCTTTCTTT.

This clonotype showed up just a few times. The rearrangement joins TRBV7-3 to TRBJ2-7; D unclear. Germline CDR1 and CDR2: SGHTA and FQGTGA. This CDR3 has 15 residues. The V and J ends lost 2 bases and 3 bases respectively, with 14 bases between them. This CDR3 is CASSLGVGPSYEQYF. The CDR3 DNA is TGTGCCAGCAGCTTAGGAGTAGGGCCCAGCTACGAGCAGTACTTC. The entire variable domain, with the rest obtained from reference TRBV7-3 and TRBJ2-7, is as follows: GAGVSQTPSNKVTEKGKYVELRCDPISGHTALYWYRQSLGQGPEFLIYFQGTGAADDSGLPNDRFFAVRPEGSVSTLKIQRTERGDSAVYLCASSLGVGPSYEQYFGPGTRLTVT.